These 19 T cell receptor beta chains share one sample of origin, sequenced in a study of CD8+CD57+ T cells in acquired aplastic anemia. According to the study, genomic DNA was the template for TCR beta VDJ and CDR3 profiling. MiXCR was run by TCRdb on the reads, yielding one entry per CDR3 protein. This sample has 200,000 or so distinct CDR3 sequences, with less than 65% found just once. The specimen sequenced was sorted CD4+, CD8+, or CD8+CD57+ T cells (not recorded which) from PBMCs. The receptors were gathered from a human donor with severe aplastic anemia or a healthy control (not recorded which).

The chain is built from TRBV7-9 and TRBJ2-1; D is ambiguous. The germline V gene has CDR1 SEHNR and CDR2 FQNEAQ (reference sequence). This CDR3 spans 14 amino acids. Trimming pared 5 bases from V and 1 base from J, leaving 9 bases between. The CDR3 region has the DNA TGTGCCAGCAGCCCGTGGGTGTCCTACAATGAGCAGTTCTTC. Translated: CASSPWVSYNEQFF.

The rearrangement joins TRBV24-1 to TRBJ1-5; D not resolved. V gave up 3 bases and J gave up 0 bases, with 8 bases separating them. There are 15 residues in the CDR3. Germline loops: CDR1 KGHDR, CDR2 SFDVKD. CDR3 residues: CATSDPLISNQPQHF. The CDR3 DNA follows: TGTGCCACCAGTGATCCCTTGATTAGCAATCAGCCCCAGCATTTT.

There are many counts of this clonotype. The V and J genes are TRBV5-4 and TRBJ1-2; the match to TRBD1 covers 8 bases. The CDR3 covers 15 residues. Per germline, CDR1 SGHNT and CDR2 YYREEE (reference sequence). The V gene end was trimmed by 4 bases and the J gene end by 4 bases; junction bases not matched to a gene: 9. The CDR3: CASSTRGQGAYGYTF. As DNA, the CDR3 is TGTGCCAGCAGCACCCGTGGACAGGGAGCCTATGGCTACACCTTC.

Regarding this clonotype: One end of the junction is discordant with germline, which a read error may explain. The CDR3 coding sequence is TGTGCCACCGGGGTGGGCCGGAGCACAGATACACAGTATTTT. Amino acids: CATGVGRSTDTQYF. The rearrangement links TRBV24-1 to TRBJ2-3, with no clear D. CDR3 length: 14 amino acids. CDR1 is KGHDR and CDR2 is SFDVKD in the germline V gene.

The V and J genes are TRBV12-5 and TRBJ2-7, with 11 bases identical to TRBD1. Germline CDR1 reads LGHNT; CDR2 reads FRNRAP. CDR3 length equals 14 residues. Losses at the gene ends were 6 bases for V and 2 bases for J; bases not matched to a gene: 3. The CDR3 DNA reads as TGTGCTAGTGGAACGGGACAGGGGGCCTACGAGCAGTACTTC. Encoded protein: CASGTGQGAYEQYF.

This clonotype was found many times. This sequence joins TRBV12-3 or TRBV12-4 and TRBJ1-2; 7 bases agree with TRBD1. V shed 4 bases, J shed 3 bases, and the junction held 5 bases outside the gene matches. This CDR3 is built from 14 residues. In DNA, the CDR3 is TGTGCCAGCAGTTCGCAGACAGGGCACTATGGCTACACCTTC. This sequence encodes CASSSQTGHYGYTF.

The chain has TRBV20-1 and TRBJ2-7; TRBD1 is a possible D gene (7 bases). The CDR3 has 15 residues. The V end was cut by 1 base, the J end by 3 bases, with 16 bases between. Germline V gene sequence: CDR1 DFQATT, CDR2 SNEGSKA (reference sequence). In nucleotides, the CDR3 is TGCAGTGCTAGAGGCGGGACAGTCTATGACTACGAGCAGTACTTC. Its protein is CSARGGTVYDYEQYF.

This clonotype was found a few times. The chain combines TRBV2 with TRBJ1-5; 8 positions match TRBD1. The CDR3 covers 15 residues. J gave up 1 base and V 5 bases, and 4 bases lay outside the gene matches. CDR1 is SNHLY and CDR2 is FYNNEI in the germline V gene. CDR3 in amino acids: CASSLDRGSNQPQHF. The DNA of the CDR3 is TGTGCCAGCAGTCTAGACAGGGGAAGCAATCAGCCCCAGCATTTT.

This clonotype turned up a few times. The CDR3 reads CASSPLAGGAGTQYF. The CDR3 DNA follows: TGTGCCAGCAGCCCTCTAGCGGGAGGGGCCGGTACGCAGTATTTT. This sequence joins TRBV7-9 and TRBJ2-3; 12 nucleotides align to TRBD2. CDR3 length: 15 amino acids. The V gene's germline CDR1 is SEHNR and CDR2 FQNEAQ (reference sequence). J lost 8 bases, V lost 5 bases, and 8 bases had no gene match.

As for this clonotype: The junction departs from the called germline gene at one end, perhaps through a read error. The genes are TRBV6-1 and TRBJ1-6, with 7 nucleotides matching TRBD1. Germline V gene sequence: CDR1 MNHNS, CDR2 SASEGT. The CDR3 is 13 residues long. This CDR3 reads CTSSEQGNSPLHF. The CDR3 nucleotides are TGTACCAGCAGTGAACAGGGGAATTCACCCCTCCACTTT.

The chain combines TRBV6-6 with TRBJ2-5; 8 bases are shared with TRBD1. The CDR3 is made up of 17 amino acids. Looked up from germline, CDR1 is MNHNY and CDR2 is SVGAGI (reference sequence). V was pared by 7 bases and J by 2 bases, with 15 bases of the junction left unmatched. This chain's CDR3 is CASTSSGGFHVQETQYF. For the CDR3, the DNA is TGTGCCAGCACCTCATCAGGGGGCTTTCACGTACAAGAGACCCAGTACTTC.

As concerns this clonotype: The missing conserved phenylalanine or tryptophan at the end of this CDR3 makes a read error likely. This sequence joins TRBV20-1 and TRBJ2-5, with unresolved D. This CDR3 comprises 14 residues. Germline V gives CDR1 DFQATT, CDR2 SNEGSKA (reference sequence). Trimming shortened V by 1 base and J by 2 bases, and 11 bases separated the two germline ends. CDR3 nucleotides: TGCAGTGCTAGAGCTCTGATTTGGCAAGAGACCCAGTACTAC. This translates into CSARALIWQETQYY.

The chain uses TRBV7-2 and TRBJ1-6; D remains unclear. The germline V and J ends were trimmed by 6 bases and 7 bases, with 13 bases remaining between them. The CDR3 runs to 14 residues. Germline lookup yields CDR1 SGHTA and CDR2 FQGNSA. CDR3 residues: CASSDGRENSPLHF. The CDR3 DNA sequence: TGTGCCAGCAGTGATGGACGCGAAAATTCACCCCTCCACTTT. Filled out from reference TRBV7-2 and TRBJ1-6, the complete variable domain reads GAGVSQSPSNKVTEKGKDVELRCDPISGHTALYWYRQSLGQGLEFLIYFQGNSAPDKSGLPSDRFSAERTGGSVSTLTIQRTQQEDSAVYLCASSDGRENSPLHFGNGTRLTVT.

CDR3 coding DNA: TGCAGTGCTAGAACGGGGGGGGGCAATCAGCCCCAGCATTTT. Amino acid sequence: CSARTGGGNQPQHF. The rearrangement links TRBV20-1 to TRBJ1-5, with D maybe TRBD1 (5 bases). There are 14 residues in the CDR3. Germline CDR1 and CDR2: DFQATT and SNEGSKA (reference sequence). Trimming took 2 bases from V and 2 from J, leaving 10 bases between them.

This clonotype showed up just once. As DNA, the CDR3 is TGTGCCAGCAGTGAAGGACTAGACACCGGGGAGCCCCAGCATTTT. Amino acid sequence: CASSEGLDTGEPQHF. This chain joins TRBV6-1 and TRBJ1-5; D is uncertain. The V end lost 1 base, the J end lost 8 bases, and 15 bases lay between the germline ends. This CDR3 has 15 amino acids. Looked up from germline, CDR1 is MNHNS and CDR2 is SASEGT.

The gene calls are TRBV15 and TRBJ2-7; D may be TRBD2 (6 bases). V was pared by 0 bases and J by 3 bases, with 12 bases between. The CDR3 has 15 amino acids. Germline V gives CDR1 LNHNV, CDR2 YYDKDF (reference sequence). The CDR3 nucleotides are TGTGCCACCAGCAGAGATGGTGGGAGGCTCTACGAGCAGTACTTC. This codes for CATSRDGGRLYEQYF.

Only one count was recorded for this clonotype. This chain links TRBV15 with TRBJ2-1, with D unresolved. Trimming removed 8 bases from V and 3 bases from J, with 11 bases in between. The CDR3 consists of 13 residues. Germline-derived CDR1 and CDR2 are LNHNV and YYDKDF (reference sequence). In DNA, the CDR3 is TGTGCCACCCGGAACCCGGTCTACAATGAGCAGTTCTTC. Its protein product is CATRNPVYNEQFF. The whole variable domain, remainder taken from reference TRBV15 and TRBJ2-1, is DAMVIQNPRYQVTQFGKPVTLSCSQTLNHNVMYWYQQKSSQAPKLLFHYYDKDFNNEADTPDNFQSRRPNTSFCFLDIRSPGLGDTAMYLCATRNPVYNEQFFGPGTRLTVL.

The chain uses TRBV5-6 and TRBJ2-5; 8 nucleotides line up with TRBD2. The ends lost 0 bases at V and 3 bases at J; junction bases unmatched: 4. Germline CDR1 reads SGHDT; CDR2 reads YYEEEE. The CDR3 loop spans 15 amino acids. The CDR3 reads CASSLELAEEETQYF. In DNA, the CDR3 is TGTGCCAGCAGCTTGGAACTAGCGGAGGAAGAGACCCAGTACTTC.

The chain employs TRBV9 and TRBJ1-5; TRBD1 aligns across 10 bases. The CDR3 covers 17 residues. The germline V gene encodes CDR1 SGDLS and CDR2 YYNGEE. Germline trimming cut 1 base from V and 2 bases from J; bases unmatched to any gene: 6. The CDR3 bases are TGTGCCAGCAGCGTAAAGCGGGACAGGGGAGGCAATCAGCCCCAGCATTTT. This sequence encodes CASSVKRDRGGNQPQHF.